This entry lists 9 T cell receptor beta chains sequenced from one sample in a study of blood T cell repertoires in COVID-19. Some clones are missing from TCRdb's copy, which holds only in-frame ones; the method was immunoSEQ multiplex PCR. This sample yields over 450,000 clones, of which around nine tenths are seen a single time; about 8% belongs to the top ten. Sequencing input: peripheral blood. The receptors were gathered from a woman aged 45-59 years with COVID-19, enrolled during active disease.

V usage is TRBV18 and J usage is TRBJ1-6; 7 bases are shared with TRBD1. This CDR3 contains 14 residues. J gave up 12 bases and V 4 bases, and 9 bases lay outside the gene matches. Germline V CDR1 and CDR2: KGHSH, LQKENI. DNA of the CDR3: TGTGCCAGCTCACGCGACAGGGCCGAGAAACCCCTCCACTTT. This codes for CASSRDRAEKPLHF.

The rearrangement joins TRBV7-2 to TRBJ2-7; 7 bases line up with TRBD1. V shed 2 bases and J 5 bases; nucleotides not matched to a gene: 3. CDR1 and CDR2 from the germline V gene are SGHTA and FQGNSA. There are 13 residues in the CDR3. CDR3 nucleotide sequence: TGTGCCAGCAGCTTACGCCAGGGGGACGAGCAGTACTTC. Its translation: CASSLRQGDEQYF.

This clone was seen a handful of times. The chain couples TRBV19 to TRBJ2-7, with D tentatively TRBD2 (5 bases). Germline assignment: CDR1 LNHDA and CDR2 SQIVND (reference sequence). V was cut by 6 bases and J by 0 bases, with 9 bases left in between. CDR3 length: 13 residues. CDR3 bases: TGTGCCAGTAGCAGGAGGAGCTCCTACGAGCAGTACTTC. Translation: CASSRRSSYEQYF.

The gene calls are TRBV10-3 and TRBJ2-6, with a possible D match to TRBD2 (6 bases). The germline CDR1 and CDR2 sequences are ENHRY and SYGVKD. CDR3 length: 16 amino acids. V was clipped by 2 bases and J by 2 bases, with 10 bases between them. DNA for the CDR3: TGTGCCATCAGTGAGCTAGGGGAGGCTGGGGCCAACGTCCTGACTTTC. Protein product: CAISELGEAGANVLTF.

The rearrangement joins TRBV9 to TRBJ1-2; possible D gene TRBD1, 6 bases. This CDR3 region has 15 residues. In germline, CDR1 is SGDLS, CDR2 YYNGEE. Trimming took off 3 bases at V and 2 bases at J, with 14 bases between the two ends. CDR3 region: CASSGGGGGNYGYTF. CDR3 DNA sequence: TGTGCCAGCAGCGGAGGGGGTGGGGGAAACTATGGCTACACCTTC.

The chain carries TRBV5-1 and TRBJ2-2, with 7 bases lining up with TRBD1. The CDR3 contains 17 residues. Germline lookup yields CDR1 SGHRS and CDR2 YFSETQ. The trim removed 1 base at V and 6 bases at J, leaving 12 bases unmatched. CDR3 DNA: TGCGCCAGCAGCTTGTTATATGATGAGGGGGCCGCCGGGGAGCTGTTTTTT. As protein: CASSLLYDEGAAGELFF. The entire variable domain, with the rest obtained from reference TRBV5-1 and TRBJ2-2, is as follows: KAGVTQTPRYLIKTRGQQVTLSCSPISGHRSVSWYQQTPGQGLQFLFEYFSETQRNKGNFPGRFSGRQFSNSRSEMNVSTLELGDSALYLCASSLLYDEGAAGELFFGEGSRLTVL.

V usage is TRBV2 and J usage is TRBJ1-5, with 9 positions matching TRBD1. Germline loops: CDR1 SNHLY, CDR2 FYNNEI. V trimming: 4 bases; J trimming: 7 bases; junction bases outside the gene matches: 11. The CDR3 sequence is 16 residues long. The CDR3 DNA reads TGTGCCAGCAGTGTGAGCCTTGGACAGGGGAGGCAGCCCCAGCATTTT. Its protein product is CASSVSLGQGRQPQHF.

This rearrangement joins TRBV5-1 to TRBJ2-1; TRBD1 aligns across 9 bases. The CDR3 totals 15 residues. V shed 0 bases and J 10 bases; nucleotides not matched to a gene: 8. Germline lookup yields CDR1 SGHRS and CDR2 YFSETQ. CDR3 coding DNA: TGCGCCAGCAGCTTGGAGGGACAGGGATTAGGAGAGCAGTTCTTC. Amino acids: CASSLEGQGLGEQFF.

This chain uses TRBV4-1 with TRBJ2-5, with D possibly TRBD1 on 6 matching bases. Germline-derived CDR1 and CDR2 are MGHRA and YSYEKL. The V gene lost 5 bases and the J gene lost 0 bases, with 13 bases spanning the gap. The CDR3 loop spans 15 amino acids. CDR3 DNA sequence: TGCGCCAGCAGCTTCGGAAGGACAGACCAAGAGACCCAGTACTTC. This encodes CASSFGRTDQETQYF.